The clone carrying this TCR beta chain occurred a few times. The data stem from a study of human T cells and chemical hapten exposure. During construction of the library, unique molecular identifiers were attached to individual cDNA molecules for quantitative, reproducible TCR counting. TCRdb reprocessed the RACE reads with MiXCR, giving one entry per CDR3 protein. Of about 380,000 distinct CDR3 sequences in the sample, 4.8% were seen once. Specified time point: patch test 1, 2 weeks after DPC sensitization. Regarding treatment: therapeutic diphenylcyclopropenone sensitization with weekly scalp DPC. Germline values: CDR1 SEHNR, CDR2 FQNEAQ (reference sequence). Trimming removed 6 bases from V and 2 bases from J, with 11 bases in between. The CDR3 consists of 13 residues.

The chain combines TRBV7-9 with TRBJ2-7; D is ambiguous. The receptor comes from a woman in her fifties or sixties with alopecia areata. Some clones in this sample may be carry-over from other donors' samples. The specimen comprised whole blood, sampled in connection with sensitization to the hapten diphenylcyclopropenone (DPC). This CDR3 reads CASSRAPTYEQYF. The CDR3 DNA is TGTGCCAGCAGTCGGGCCCCTACCTACGAGCAGTACTTC.